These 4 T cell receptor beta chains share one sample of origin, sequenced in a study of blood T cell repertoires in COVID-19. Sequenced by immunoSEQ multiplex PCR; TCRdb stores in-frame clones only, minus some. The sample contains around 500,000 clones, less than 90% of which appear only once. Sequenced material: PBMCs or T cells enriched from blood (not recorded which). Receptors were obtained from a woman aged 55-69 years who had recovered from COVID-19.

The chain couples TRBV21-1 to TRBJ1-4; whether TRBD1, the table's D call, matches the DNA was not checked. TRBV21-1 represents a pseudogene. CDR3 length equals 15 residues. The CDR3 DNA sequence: TGTGCCAGCAGCAATAGGCCAGGGGAGTTTGAAAAACTGTTTTTT. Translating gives CASSNRPGEFEKLFF.

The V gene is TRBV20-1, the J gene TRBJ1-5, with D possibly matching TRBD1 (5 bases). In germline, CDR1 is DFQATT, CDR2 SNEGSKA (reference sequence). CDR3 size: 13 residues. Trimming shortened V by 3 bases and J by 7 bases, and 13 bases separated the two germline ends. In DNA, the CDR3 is TGCAGTGCTAGTGTGGGCAGGGCGCAGCCCCAGCATTTT. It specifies CSASVGRAQPQHF.

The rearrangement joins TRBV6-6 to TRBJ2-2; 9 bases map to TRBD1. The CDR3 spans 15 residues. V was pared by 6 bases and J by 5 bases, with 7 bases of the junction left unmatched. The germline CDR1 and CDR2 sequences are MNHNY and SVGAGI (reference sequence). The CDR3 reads CASRRGQGGTGELFF. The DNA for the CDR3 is TGTGCCAGCAGACGGGGACAGGGTGGGACCGGGGAGCTGTTTTTT.

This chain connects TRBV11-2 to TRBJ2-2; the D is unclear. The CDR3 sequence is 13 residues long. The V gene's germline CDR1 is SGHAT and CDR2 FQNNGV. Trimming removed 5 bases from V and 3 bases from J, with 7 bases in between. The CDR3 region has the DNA TGTGCCAGCAGCCCCCGGTACACCGGGGAGCTGTTTTTT. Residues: CASSPRYTGELFF.